These 20 T cell receptor beta chains originate from one sample sequenced in a study of blood T cell repertoires in COVID-19. Assay: immunoSEQ multiplex PCR; the TCRdb copy retains only in-frame clones and omits some. Here the sample spans 160,000 or so clones, roughly 84% being singletons. The sample was PBMCs or T cells enriched from blood (not recorded which). Receptors were obtained from a middle-aged man who had recovered from COVID-19.

The V and J genes are TRBV20-1 and TRBJ1-5; 11 bases agree with TRBD1. CDR3 length equals 15 residues. The germline CDR1 and CDR2 sequences are DFQATT and SNEGSKA (reference sequence). V trimming: 3 bases; J trimming: 7 bases; junction bases outside the gene matches: 8. The CDR3 DNA is TGCAGTGCTAGTGATCGGGGACAGGGGGGACAGCCCCAGCATTTT. It encodes CSASDRGQGGQPQHF.

The V call is TRBV6-4, the J call TRBJ1-1; a weak D match, TRBD1 (5 bases). Germline CDR1 is MRHNA and CDR2 is SNTAGT. This CDR3 has 16 residues. Trimming pared 5 bases from V and 6 bases from J, leaving 22 bases between. The CDR3 loop reads CASSPSNRFYISEAFF. The CDR3 DNA is TGTGCCAGCAGTCCCTCCAACAGGTTCTATATCTCTGAAGCTTTCTTT.

This clone was recorded once. The chain employs TRBV6-1 and TRBJ1-2; D ambiguous. CDR1 is MNHNS, CDR2 SASEGT, per germline. This CDR3 comprises 17 residues. Between the trimmed V and J ends, which lost 3 bases and 4 bases, there was a span of 21 bases. CDR3 loop: CASSDRAPRQASYGYTF. DNA for the CDR3: TGTGCCAGCAGTGATAGAGCCCCCCGGCAGGCAAGCTATGGCTACACCTTC.

This clone was counted ten times or more. In DNA form, the CDR3 reads TGTGCCAGCAGCTTGGCCCTTCAGCCCGGAGTATCTAGAGGGGCCAACGTCCTGACTTTC. Its protein product is CASSLALQPGVSRGANVLTF. V gene TRBV5-5 combines with J gene TRBJ2-6; D not resolved. This CDR3 has 20 residues. Germline V lookup: CDR1 SGHKS, CDR2 YYEKEE (reference sequence). The V gene lost 0 bases and the J gene lost 4 bases, with 23 bases spanning the gap.

The J gene is TRBJ1-4, the V gene TRBV5-1; the D is unclear. Trimming stripped 0 bases from V and 4 bases from J, with 13 bases between. This CDR3 is built from 16 residues. Per the germline V gene, CDR1 is SGHRS and CDR2 is YFSETQ. Here the CDR3 reads CASSLAFGEFNEKLFF. The CDR3 region has the DNA TGCGCCAGCAGCTTGGCCTTCGGGGAATTTAATGAAAAACTGTTTTTT.

CDR3 in amino acids: CASSEAVRYSNQPQHF. The CDR3 nucleotides read TGTGCCAGCAGTGAAGCTGTCAGATATAGCAATCAGCCCCAGCATTTT. The V gene is TRBV6-1, the J gene TRBJ1-5; D gene ambiguous. V shed 0 bases and J shed 0 bases, with 9 bases lying between them. The CDR3 spans 16 residues. Germline lookup yields CDR1 MNHNS and CDR2 SASEGT.

The rearrangement joins TRBV6-1 to TRBJ1-2; D gene ambiguous. The CDR3 consists of 14 residues. The V end lost 2 bases, the J end lost 9 bases, and 16 bases lay between the germline ends. Germline V CDR1 and CDR2: MNHNS, SASEGT. The CDR3 reads CASSETLSSNRYTF. CDR3 bases: TGTGCCAGCAGTGAAACACTTAGCTCCAATCGCTACACCTTC.

The chain combines TRBV6-5 with TRBJ1-5; 8 bases align to TRBD1. The CDR3 runs to 15 residues. Germline trimming cut 6 bases from V and 2 bases from J; bases unmatched to any gene: 6. Per germline, CDR1 MNHEY and CDR2 SVGAGI. CDR3 sequence: CASRKTGQGNQPQHF. The CDR3, as DNA: TGTGCCAGCAGGAAGACGGGACAGGGCAATCAGCCCCAGCATTTT.

The sample holds one count of this clone. This rearrangement joins TRBV5-4 to TRBJ1-4; D is perhaps TRBD1 (6 bases). CDR1 and CDR2 (germline): SGHNT, YYREEE (reference sequence). The CDR3 has 16 amino acids. Trimming took 4 bases from V and 0 from J, leaving 13 bases between them. Here the CDR3 DNA reads TGTGCCAGCAGCAAAGAGGGGACAACAACTAATGAAAAACTGTTTTTT. Translating it yields CASSKEGTTTNEKLFF.

In DNA, the CDR3 is TGTGCCAGCAGTTACTCCGGGTCGTATGGTGAAAAACTGTTTTTT. Encoded protein: CASSYSGSYGEKLFF. This chain links TRBV6-2 or TRBV6-3 with TRBJ1-4; D is uncertain. Trimming stripped 0 bases from V and 7 bases from J, with 12 bases between. The CDR3 runs to 15 residues. Germline-derived CDR1 and CDR2 are MNHEY and SVGEGT.

The rearrangement joins TRBV28 to TRBJ1-2; D not resolved. CDR1 is MDHEN, CDR2 SYDVKM, per germline. There are 14 residues in the CDR3. V lost 4 bases, J lost 5 bases, and 14 bases lay in between. DNA of the CDR3: TGTGCCAGCAGTTCGGGGTCCTTAGGGTATGGCTACACCTTC. Encoded protein: CASSSGSLGYGYTF.

This chain uses TRBV5-4 with TRBJ1-1, with TRBD1 as a possible D gene (5 bases). This CDR3 has 13 amino acids. The V end was cut by 5 bases, the J end by 6 bases, with 14 bases between. Germline V gives CDR1 SGHNT, CDR2 YYREEE (reference sequence). In DNA, the CDR3 is TGTGCCAGCAGGCCCGACAGTATCCCTGAAGCTTTCTTT. As protein: CASRPDSIPEAFF.

The gene calls are TRBV7-9 and TRBJ2-3; D is undetermined. The CDR3 consists of 14 residues. Trimming removed 4 bases from V and 0 bases from J, with 8 bases in between. The V gene's germline CDR1 is SEHNR and CDR2 FQNEAQ (reference sequence). The CDR3 reads CASSSLGSTDTQYF. CDR3 nucleotide sequence: TGTGCCAGCAGCTCCCTTGGCAGCACAGATACGCAGTATTTT. The full variable domain, its missing parts supplied by reference TRBV7-9 and TRBJ2-3, is DTGVSQNPRHKITKRGQNVTFRCDPISEHNRLYWYRQTLGQGPEFLTYFQNEAQLEKSRLLSDRFSAERPKGSFSTLEIQRTEQGDSAMYLCASSSLGSTDTQYFGPGTRLTVL.

The chain uses TRBV19 and TRBJ2-4; 11 bases fit TRBD1. J was trimmed by 1 base and V by 5 bases; bases with no gene match: 4. The CDR3 consists of 16 residues. The germline V gene encodes CDR1 LNHDA and CDR2 SQIVND (reference sequence). The CDR3 loop reads CASSDRDRGAKNIQYF. The CDR3 nucleotides are TGTGCCAGTAGTGATCGGGACAGGGGGGCCAAAAACATTCAGTACTTC.

The chain employs TRBV6-5 and TRBJ1-3; 7 bases are shared with TRBD1. J gave up 0 bases and V 7 bases, and 6 bases lay outside the gene matches. The CDR3 has 15 amino acids. Germline assignment: CDR1 MNHEY and CDR2 SVGAGI. The CDR3 region is CASTRRTGSGNTIYF. CDR3 coding DNA: TGTGCCAGCACCAGAAGGACAGGCTCTGGAAACACCATATATTTT.

The rearrangement uses TRBV2 and TRBJ1-2, with a possible D match to TRBD1 (6 bases). Trimming shortened V by 2 bases and J by 4 bases, and 11 bases separated the two germline ends. The CDR3 runs to 14 residues. The germline V gene encodes CDR1 SNHLY and CDR2 FYNNEI. The CDR3 nucleotides read TGTGCCAGCAGTGAACGGGGGGCGGTCTATGGCTACACCTTC. This codes for CASSERGAVYGYTF.

V gene TRBV2 combines with J gene TRBJ1-5; tentative D call: TRBD1 (6 bases). CDR1 is SNHLY and CDR2 is FYNNEI in the germline V gene. The CDR3 contains 15 residues. The V and J ends lost 2 bases and 1 base respectively, with 9 bases between them. CDR3 DNA sequence: TGTGCCAGCAGTGAAATGGGGGCGAGCAATCAGCCCCAGCATTTT. Its translation is CASSEMGASNQPQHF.

The chain employs TRBV3-1 (or the pseudogene TRBV3-2) and TRBJ2-1; 8 bases match TRBD2. V lost 1 base, J lost 16 bases, and 6 bases stayed unmatched. Germline CDR1 is LGHDT and CDR2 is YNNKEL (reference sequence). The CDR3 sequence is 12 residues long. The CDR3, as DNA: TGTGCCAGCAGCCAAGCGGCGACTAGCGCCTTCTTC. Amino acids: CASSQAATSAFF.

The chain recombines TRBV9 with TRBJ2-2; D possibly corresponds to TRBD2 (5 bases). Trimming pared 0 bases from V and 2 bases from J, leaving 8 bases between. Germline assignment: CDR1 SGDLS and CDR2 YYNGEE. The CDR3 is made up of 15 amino acids. The CDR3 bases are TGTGCCAGCAGCGTAGTGGCTAGCAACACCGGGGAGCTGTTTTTT. Residues: CASSVVASNTGELFF.

The chain recombines TRBV5-1 with TRBJ1-4, with D possibly TRBD1 on 5 matching bases. Trimming stripped 5 bases from V and 4 bases from J, with 12 bases between. CDR3 length equals 14 residues. CDR1 SGHRS and CDR2 YFSETQ come from the germline V gene. CDR3 amino acids: CASSSDGGNEKLFF. The CDR3 DNA reads as TGCGCCAGCAGTTCGGACGGGGGTAATGAAAAACTGTTTTTT.